This TCR beta chain stems from a study of radiotherapy plus CTLA-4 blockade in lung cancer. Clones were read by immunoSEQ multiplex PCR, and TCRdb kept only the in-frame ones, dropping some. The top ten clones hold roughly 6.9% of a sample with 130,000 or so clones, 75% to 90% of them seen once. V shed 4 bases and J shed 8 bases, with 15 bases lying between them. The CDR3 length is 13 residues. Looked up from germline, CDR1 is SQVTM and CDR2 is ANQGSEA. The source material was peripheral blood, sampled from a patient treated with radiotherapy plus ipilimumab. The origin of this receptor is a human donor with non-small cell lung cancer that progressed on radiotherapy plus ipilimumab. This rearrangement joins TRBV29-1 to TRBJ2-1, with D perhaps matching TRBD2 (6 bases). Written as DNA, the CDR3 is TGCAGCGTTGTCGGGGCTTGGGGGGATGAGCAGTTCTTC. It is translated as CSVVGAWGDEQFF.